This T cell receptor beta chain was profiled in a study of T cells in localized non-small cell lung cancer. Broader study findings: A raised T cell density in blood coincided with lengthier overall survival.

Turning to this clone: The antigen is not known.

Sequencing was performed with immunoSEQ multiplex PCR; in TCRdb, only in-frame clones are kept and a portion is missing. In the table there are over 30,000 clones, approximately 89% of which are singletons. CDR1 and CDR2 (germline): SNHLY, FYNNEI. The length of the CDR3 is 14 residues. Losses at the gene ends were 5 bases for V and 6 bases for J; bases not matched to a gene: 9. The chain is built from TRBV2 and TRBJ2-7; 8 positions match TRBD1. Sequenced material: peripheral blood, taken before any cancer treatment. The clonotype originates from a woman aged 40 to 75 with stage I lung adenocarcinoma. The CDR3 is CASSPRQGSREQYF. CDR3 in DNA: TGTGCCAGCAGTCCTCGACAGGGGTCACGCGAGCAGTACTTC.